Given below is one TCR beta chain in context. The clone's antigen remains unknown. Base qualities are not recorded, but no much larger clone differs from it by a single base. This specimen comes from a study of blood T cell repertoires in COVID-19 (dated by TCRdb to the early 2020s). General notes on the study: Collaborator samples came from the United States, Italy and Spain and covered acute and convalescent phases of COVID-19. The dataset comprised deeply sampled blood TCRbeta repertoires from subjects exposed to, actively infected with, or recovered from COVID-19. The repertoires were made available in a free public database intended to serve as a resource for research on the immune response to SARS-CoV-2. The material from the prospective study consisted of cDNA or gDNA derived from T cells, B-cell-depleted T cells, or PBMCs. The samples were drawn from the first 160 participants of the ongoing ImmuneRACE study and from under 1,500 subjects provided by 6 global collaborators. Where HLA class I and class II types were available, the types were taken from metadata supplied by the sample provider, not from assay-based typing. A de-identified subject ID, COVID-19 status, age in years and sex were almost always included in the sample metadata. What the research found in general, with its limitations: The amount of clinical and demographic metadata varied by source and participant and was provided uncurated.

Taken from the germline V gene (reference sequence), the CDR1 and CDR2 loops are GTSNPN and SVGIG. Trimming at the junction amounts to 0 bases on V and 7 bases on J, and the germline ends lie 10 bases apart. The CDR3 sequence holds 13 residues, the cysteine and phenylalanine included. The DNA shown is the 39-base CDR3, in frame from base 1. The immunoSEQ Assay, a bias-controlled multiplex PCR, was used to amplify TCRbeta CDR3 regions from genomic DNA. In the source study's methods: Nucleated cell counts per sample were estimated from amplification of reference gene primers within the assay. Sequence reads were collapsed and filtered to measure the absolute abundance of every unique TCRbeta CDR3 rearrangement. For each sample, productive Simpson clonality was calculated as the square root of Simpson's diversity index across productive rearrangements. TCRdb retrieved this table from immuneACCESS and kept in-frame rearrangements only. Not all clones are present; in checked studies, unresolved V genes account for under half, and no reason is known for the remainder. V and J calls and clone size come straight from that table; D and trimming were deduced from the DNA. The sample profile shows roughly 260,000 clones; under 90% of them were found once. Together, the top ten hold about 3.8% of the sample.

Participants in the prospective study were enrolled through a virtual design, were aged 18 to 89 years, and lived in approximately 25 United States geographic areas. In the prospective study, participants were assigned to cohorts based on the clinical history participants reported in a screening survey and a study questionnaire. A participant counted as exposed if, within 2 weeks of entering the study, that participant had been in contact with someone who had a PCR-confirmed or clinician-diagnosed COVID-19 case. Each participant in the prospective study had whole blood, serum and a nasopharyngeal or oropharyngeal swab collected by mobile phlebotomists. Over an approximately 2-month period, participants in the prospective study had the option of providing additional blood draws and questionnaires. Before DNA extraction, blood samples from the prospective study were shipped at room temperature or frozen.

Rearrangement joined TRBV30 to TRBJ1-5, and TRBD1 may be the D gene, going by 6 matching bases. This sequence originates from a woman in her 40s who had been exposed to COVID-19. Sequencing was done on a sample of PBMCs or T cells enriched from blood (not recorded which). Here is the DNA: TGTGCCTGGAGTGTTGAGGGGGACCAGCCCCAGCATTTT. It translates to CAWSVEGDQPQHF. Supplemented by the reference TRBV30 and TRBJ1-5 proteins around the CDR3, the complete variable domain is SQTIHQWPATLVQPVGSPLSLECTVEGTSNPNLYWYRQAAGRGLQLLFYSVGIGQISSEVPQNLSASRPQDRQFILSSKKLLLSDSGFYLCAWSVEGDQPQHFGDGTRLSIL.